What follows is one TCR beta chain and its context. PCR amplification relied on 60 Vbeta primers (plus 13 Jbeta primers). Authors' data handling: A later analysis tallied about 80 million unique TCR beta chains, 8.5 million to 11 million of them shared. The data were produced by immunoSEQ multiplex PCR, yet TCRdb's version contains in-frame clones alone and is incomplete. Clonal size and the V and J genes are those of that table, whereas D and trimming came from the DNA. The sample holds 40,000 to 60,000 clones. The sample belongs to a study of cytomegalovirus exposure and HLA in healthy donors. Looking at the study overall: Among a few hundred genotyped donors, more than 65% fell in the Caucasian-associated ancestry cluster.

This CDR3 spans 18 amino acids. The V segment lost 0 bases and the J segment 0 bases; nucleotides outside the gene matches: 9. Germline V gene sequence: CDR1 GTSNPN, CDR2 SVGIG (reference sequence). The material sequenced was PBMCs. The sequence was collected from a female donor in good health and CMV-seronegative. The rearrangement links TRBV30 to TRBJ1-5; TRBD1 agrees at 9 bases. The CDR3 DNA is TGTGCCTGGAGTGTTTACCGGGACAGGGAGTATAGCAATCAGCCCCAGCATTTT. Amino acid sequence: CAWSVYRDREYSNQPQHF.